Sequencing of this T cell receptor (beta chain) was carried out in a study of shared clonotypes between healthy human individuals. Overall study: The donor group consisted of a couple of women and three men, aged 18 to 49.

Generated by immunoSEQ multiplex PCR, the TCRdb table keeps only in-frame clones and is missing some. Of fewer than 1 million clones in the sample, about 96% were seen once. CD8 cells classed as naive were CD45RO-negative and positively selected for CCR7, excluding terminally differentiated effector memory CD45RA+ cells. Per the germline V gene, CDR1 is SGHDN and CDR2 is FVKESK. Trimming left V 4 bases short and J 3 bases short, with 12 bases between. The CDR3 contains 15 residues. This chain links TRBV14 with TRBJ1-4, with no clear D. Sequenced input: naive CD8+ T cells sorted from blood. The sequence was obtained from a man aged 30 to 45 in good health. Here the CDR3 reads CASSLLLEPNEKLFF. CDR3 bases: TGTGCCAGCAGCCTTCTTCTGGAGCCTAATGAAAAACTGTTTTTT.